The sequence of this T cell receptor beta chain was determined in a study of T cells in localized non-small cell lung cancer. Comments on this clone: Its cognate antigen is unknown.

V lost 4 bases to trimming and J lost 7 bases, with 10 bases between them. CDR1 MNHGY and CDR2 SAAAGT come from the germline V gene. The CDR3 totals 13 residues. Investigators took adjacent lung free of atypia at least 2 cm from the tumor margin. Study conclusions and caveats: Out of the top 100 tumor clones, a median 57 were seen in adjacent lung.

Using immunoSEQ multiplex PCR, the repertoire was profiled, and TCRdb retains in-frame clones only, with some absent. The table has 2,500 to 3,000 clones, 27% seen once. The chain is built from TRBV6-8 and TRBJ1-4, with D uncertain. This TCR derives from a man between 40 and 70 years old with stage I lung adenocarcinoma. Sequenced material: normal lung tissue next to the tumor, taken before any cancer treatment. CDR3 sequence reads: CASSFRPSEKLFF. CDR3 nucleotide sequence: TGTGCCAGCAGTTTCAGGCCCTCTGAAAAACTGTTTTTT.